One and the same sample provided the 11 T cell receptor beta chains below, sequenced in a study of blood T cell repertoires in COVID-19. Sequencing used immunoSEQ multiplex PCR; TCRdb keeps in-frame clones, though not all of them. The sample includes about 220,000 clones, 65% to 90% of them seen just once. The sample taken for sequencing was peripheral blood. The origin of the receptors is a woman aged 65 to 85 with COVID-19, enrolled during active disease.

The chain uses TRBV9 and TRBJ2-1; D not certain. V was shortened by 7 bases and J by 0 bases, with 8 bases between the two germline ends. Germline lookup yields CDR1 SGDLS and CDR2 YYNGEE. CDR3 length: 13 residues. The CDR3 DNA is TGTGCCAGCGCTGCGAGCTCCTACAATGAGCAGTTCTTC. Encoded protein: CASAASSYNEQFF.

The chain combines TRBV18 with TRBJ1-1; D unclear. CDR1 and CDR2 (germline): KGHSH, LQKENI. The V end was cut by 1 base, the J end by 0 bases, with 9 bases between. The CDR3 extends over 15 amino acids. The CDR3: CASSPLSPLNTEAFF. In DNA form, the CDR3 reads TGTGCCAGCTCACCACTATCTCCCTTGAACACTGAAGCTTTCTTT.

The rearrangement joins TRBV7-2 to TRBJ1-3; TRBD1 matches at 8 bases. J was trimmed by 4 bases and V by 3 bases; bases with no gene match: 11. Germline loops: CDR1 SGHTA, CDR2 FQGNSA. CDR3 length equals 17 residues. CDR3 bases: TGTGCCAGCAGCTTTCGGACAGGGCGTGTGTCGGGAAACACCATATATTTT. It is translated as CASSFRTGRVSGNTIYF. The variable domain in full, completed from reference TRBV7-2 and TRBJ1-3, reads GAGVSQSPSNKVTEKGKDVELRCDPISGHTALYWYRQSLGQGLEFLIYFQGNSAPDKSGLPSDRFSAERTGGSVSTLTIQRTQQEDSAVYLCASSFRTGRVSGNTIYFGEGSWLTVV.

The table lists this clone with a count of one. The chain combines TRBV5-6 with TRBJ1-6, with D possibly matching TRBD1 (6 bases). The length of the CDR3 is 13 residues. V lost 4 bases and J lost 9, with 11 bases in between. Germline V lookup: CDR1 SGHDT, CDR2 YYEEEE. The CDR3 DNA reads TGTGCCAGCAGCCCAAGGACAGTTTCACCCCTCCACTTT. Its protein product is CASSPRTVSPLHF. Complete variable domain (other parts from reference TRBV5-6 and TRBJ1-6): DAGVTQSPTHLIKTRGQQVTLRCSPKSGHDTVSWYQQALGQGPQFIFQYYEEEERQRGNFPDRFSGHQFPNYSSELNVNALLLGDSALYLCASSPRTVSPLHFGNGTRLTVT.

The chain couples TRBV9 to TRBJ2-7; tentatively, D is TRBD1 (6 bases). With 0 bases removed from V and 2 bases from J, the gap between germline ends came to 12 bases. The germline V gene has CDR1 SGDLS and CDR2 YYNGEE. The CDR3 has 15 residues. The CDR3 DNA sequence: TGTGCCAGCAGCGTAGGGGGACACATTCCCTACGAGCAGTACTTC. Amino acid sequence: CASSVGGHIPYEQYF.

V and J are TRBV11-2 and TRBJ1-1; no reliable D call. Germline V lookup: CDR1 SGHAT, CDR2 FQNNGV. V lost 1 base, J lost 8 bases, and 14 bases lay in between. This CDR3 contains 14 residues. The CDR3 sequence: CASSLAFRSPEAFF. CDR3 nucleotide sequence: TGTGCCAGCAGCTTAGCATTTAGGAGCCCAGAAGCTTTCTTT.

V gene TRBV19 combines with J gene TRBJ2-1, with 12 bases matching TRBD2. The junction had 13 bases not matched to a gene; V was cut back by 4 bases and J by 6 bases. Germline CDR1 LNHDA, CDR2 SQIVND (reference sequence). The CDR3 contains 18 residues. The CDR3 here is CASSTAARTSGKGNEQFF. In DNA form, the CDR3 reads TGTGCCAGTAGTACGGCGGCCCGGACTAGCGGGAAGGGCAATGAGCAGTTCTTC.

This rearrangement joins TRBV7-2 to TRBJ2-5; D might be TRBD1 (6 bases). V was shortened by 5 bases and J by 5 bases, with 21 bases between the two germline ends. This CDR3 region has 16 residues. CDR1 is SGHTA, CDR2 FQGNSA, per germline. CDR3 region: CASSPLRPGVGETQYF. As DNA, the CDR3 is TGTGCCAGCAGCCCCCTTCGCCCAGGGGTGGGCGAGACCCAGTACTTC. Full variable domain (remainder filled in from reference TRBV7-2 and TRBJ2-5): GAGVSQSPSNKVTEKGKDVELRCDPISGHTALYWYRQSLGQGLEFLIYFQGNSAPDKSGLPSDRFSAERTGGSVSTLTIQRTQQEDSAVYLCASSPLRPGVGETQYFGPGTRLLVL.

V is TRBV19 and J is TRBJ2-1; D might be TRBD1 (6 bases). This CDR3 has 14 residues. Trimming took 3 bases from V and 2 from J, leaving 8 bases between them. Germline loops: CDR1 LNHDA, CDR2 SQIVND (reference sequence). The CDR3 nucleotides read TGTGCCAGTAGTATTGGGACACCCTACAATGAGCAGTTCTTC. This codes for CASSIGTPYNEQFF.

The J gene is TRBJ2-3, the V gene TRBV7-9, with 10 bases lining up with TRBD1. CDR3 length: 14 residues. Germline assignment: CDR1 SEHNR and CDR2 FQNEAQ (reference sequence). V lost 5 bases, J lost 4 bases, and 3 bases stayed unmatched. CDR3 protein: CASSLGQGADTQYF. As DNA, the CDR3 is TGTGCCAGCAGCCTCGGACAGGGGGCAGATACGCAGTATTTT.

Note on this clone: Relative to the germline gene, one junction end is altered; a read error may explain this. V is TRBV6-5 and J is TRBJ1-1; TRBD1 might be the D (6 bases). Germline V CDR1 and CDR2: MNHEY, SVGAGI. The CDR3 is made up of 15 amino acids. The CDR3 loop reads CASSRRGQGNTEAFF. The CDR3 DNA reads as TGTGCCAGCAGTCGGCGGGGGCAGGGGAACACTGAGGCTTTCTTT.